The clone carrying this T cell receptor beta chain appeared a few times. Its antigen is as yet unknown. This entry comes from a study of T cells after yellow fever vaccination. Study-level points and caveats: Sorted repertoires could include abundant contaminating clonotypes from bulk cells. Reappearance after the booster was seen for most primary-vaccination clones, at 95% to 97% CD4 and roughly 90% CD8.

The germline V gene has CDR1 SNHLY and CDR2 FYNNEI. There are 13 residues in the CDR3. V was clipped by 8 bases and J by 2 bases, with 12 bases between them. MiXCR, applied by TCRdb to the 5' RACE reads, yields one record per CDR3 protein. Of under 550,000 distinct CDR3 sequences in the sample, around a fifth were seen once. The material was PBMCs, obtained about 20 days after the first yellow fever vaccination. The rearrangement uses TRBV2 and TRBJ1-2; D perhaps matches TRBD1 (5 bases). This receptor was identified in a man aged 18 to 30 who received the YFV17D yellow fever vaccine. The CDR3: CASEPTANYGYTF. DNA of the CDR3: TGTGCCAGCGAACCGACAGCAAACTATGGCTACACCTTC.